Below are 20 T cell receptor beta chains sequenced from a single sample in a study of Graves' ophthalmopathy and Graves' hyperthyroidism (dated by TCRdb to the late 2010s). Instrument used: Illumina HiSeq 2000. For repertoire sequencing, TCR beta CDR3 regions were amplified from RNA transcripts. The first round was an RT-PCR using HTBI primers with the Qiagen OneStep RT-PCR kit, and this first round was followed by a second-round multiplex PCR, then size selection and purification. The public reads were reanalyzed by TCRdb: fastp trimming at Q25, MiXCR alignment, in-frame beta chains only. Each CDR3 protein gets just one entry, which takes the most common genes and DNA from the rows behind it. For this sample the table gives about 480,000 distinct CDR3 sequences, of which about 15% were detected only once. Clones ranked in the top ten supply 9.8% of the sample. Sequenced: blood. The receptors were gathered from a woman in her thirties with Graves' ophthalmopathy. Donor details come from another sample of the same person, matched by shared clones.

Ten or more counts support this clonotype. The J gene is TRBJ1-1, the V gene TRBV19, with D maybe TRBD1 (6 bases). V was pared by 6 bases and J by 5 bases, with 16 bases between. Germline V gene sequence: CDR1 LNHDA, CDR2 SQIVND (reference sequence). This CDR3 has 14 amino acids. The CDR3 sequence is CASSLGGGVTEAFF. For the CDR3, the DNA is TGTGCCAGTAGCCTAGGGGGAGGTGTTACTGAAGCTTTCTTT.

CDR3 in DNA: TGTGCCAGCAGTTTAGGGAGCGGGCACAATGAAGCTTTCTTT. This codes for CASSLGSGHNEAFF. The chain is built from TRBV12-3 or TRBV12-4 and TRBJ1-1; D gene uncertain. The V gene lost 1 base and the J gene lost 7 bases, with 13 bases spanning the gap. The CDR3 sequence is 14 residues long.

This clonotype was observed many times. The chain has TRBV4-1 and TRBJ2-7, with 9 bases identical to TRBD1. The V segment lost 5 bases and the J segment 2 bases; nucleotides outside the gene matches: 13. The CDR3 is made up of 17 amino acids. Germline CDR1 and CDR2: MGHRA and YSYEKL. The CDR3 protein is CASSDSHGTGNTYEQYF. CDR3 DNA sequence: TGCGCCAGCAGCGACTCCCATGGGACAGGGAATACCTACGAGCAGTACTTC.

This clonotype was seen at least ten times. The V and J genes are TRBV7-8 and TRBJ2-5; unclear D gene. The CDR3 spans 14 residues. The germline V and J ends were trimmed by 1 base and 4 bases, with 10 bases remaining between them. Germline lookup yields CDR1 SGHVS and CDR2 FQNEAQ. This chain's CDR3 is CASSLVSRLETQYF. In nucleotides, the CDR3 is TGTGCCAGCAGCTTAGTATCTAGGTTAGAGACCCAGTACTTC.

A few counts support this clonotype. CDR3 residues: CAWSGRNTEAFF. The CDR3, as DNA: TGTGCCTGGAGTGGGAGGAACACTGAAGCTTTCTTT. This sequence joins TRBV30 and TRBJ1-1; D is uncertain. Germline V lookup: CDR1 GTSNPN, CDR2 SVGIG (reference sequence). The CDR3 sequence is 12 residues long. Between the trimmed V and J ends, which lost 1 base and 1 base, there was a span of 4 bases.

The CDR3 sequence is CASPLSVQYTNYGYTF. As DNA, the CDR3 is TGCGCCAGCCCCCTAAGCGTGCAGTATACTAACTATGGCTACACCTTC. The chain has TRBV5-1 and TRBJ1-2; D not certain. Trimming stripped 7 bases from V and 0 bases from J, with 19 bases between. Germline CDR1 SGHRS, CDR2 YFSETQ. The CDR3 totals 16 residues.

This clonotype came up many times. The rearrangement joins TRBV6-2 or TRBV6-3 to TRBJ1-1; D unresolved. The CDR3 sequence is 10 residues long. V shed 11 bases and J shed 11 bases, with 15 bases lying between them. Germline V gives CDR1 MNHEY, CDR2 SVGEGT. For the CDR3, the DNA is TGTGCCTCCCAGGACTTGGGGGCTTTCTTT. Protein product: CASQDLGAFF.

This clonotype came up a few times. This chain uses TRBV3-1 with TRBJ1-5, with D unresolved. From germline, CDR1 is LGHDT and CDR2 YNNKEL (reference sequence). The CDR3 spans 13 residues. The ends were cut back, 0 bases at V and 11 bases at J, with 11 bases in the middle. The CDR3 sequence is CASSQEVGSAQHF. CDR3 nucleotide sequence: TGTGCCAGCAGCCAAGAGGTGGGAAGCGCCCAGCATTTT.

This clonotype was observed a few times. This chain uses TRBV28 with TRBJ2-2; a weak D match, TRBD1 (5 bases). The CDR3 is made up of 13 amino acids. V dropped 2 bases and J dropped 11 bases, with 12 bases sitting between them. The germline CDR1 and CDR2 sequences are MDHEN and SYDVKM. CDR3 residues: CASSLDSQLELFF. In nucleotides, the CDR3 is TGTGCCAGCAGTTTAGACAGCCAACTAGAGCTGTTTTTT.

This clonotype was recorded at least ten times. V usage is TRBV19 and J usage is TRBJ1-1, with D unresolved. Trimming pared 3 bases from V and 1 base from J, leaving 9 bases between. The CDR3 is 14 residues long. CDR1 and CDR2 from the germline V gene are LNHDA and SQIVND (reference sequence). CDR3 nucleotides: TGTGCCAGTAGTATCGGGAACAAGAACACTGAAGCTTTCTTT. Residues: CASSIGNKNTEAFF.

This chain connects TRBV28 to TRBJ1-2; no reliable D call. CDR1 MDHEN and CDR2 SYDVKM come from the germline V gene. The CDR3 sequence is 13 residues long. Trimming shortened V by 6 bases and J by 4 bases, and 12 bases separated the two germline ends. The CDR3 DNA reads TGTGCCAGCAGGTCCGGACGGATCTATGGCTACACCTTC. Protein sequence: CASRSGRIYGYTF.

This clonotype was detected ten times or more. CDR3 sequence: CATSSGGGGSSYNSPLHF. In nucleotides, the CDR3 is TGTGCCACCAGCAGCGGAGGCGGTGGCAGCTCCTATAATTCACCCCTCCACTTT. This rearrangement joins TRBV15 to TRBJ1-6; D unresolved. V lost 3 bases and J lost 0, with 15 bases in between. The CDR3 covers 18 residues. Germline CDR1 is LNHNV and CDR2 is YYDKDF (reference sequence).

V usage is TRBV9 and J usage is TRBJ2-7; 10 nucleotides match TRBD2. CDR1 is SGDLS, CDR2 YYNGEE, per germline. With 7 bases clipped from V and 1 base from J, the junction kept 2 bases outside the gene matches. There are 13 residues in the CDR3. The CDR3 protein is CASASGSSYEQYF. The DNA for the CDR3 is TGTGCCAGCGCTAGCGGGAGTTCCTACGAGCAGTACTTC.

A note on this clonotype: This could be a read error, since a much larger clone is one nucleotide away. The chain is built from TRBV7-8 and TRBJ2-7, with no clear D. Germline CDR1 and CDR2: SGHVS and FQNEAQ. This CDR3 has 13 residues. The CDR3 is CASSLEINKQQCF. In DNA form, the CDR3 reads TGTGCCAGCAGCTTAGAGATAAACAAGCAGCAGTGCTTC.

This clonotype was recorded many times. The chain employs TRBV11-3 and TRBJ1-2; 9 positions agree with TRBD1. This CDR3 contains 15 residues. V was pared by 0 bases and J by 6 bases, with 5 bases of the junction left unmatched. Germline CDR1 reads SGHNT; CDR2 reads YENEEA. The CDR3 reads CASSLDRDRDHGYTF. Here the CDR3 DNA reads TGTGCCAGCAGCTTAGATCGGGACAGGGACCATGGCTACACCTTC.

This clonotype was recorded at least ten times. V is TRBV6-1 and J is TRBJ1-2, with no clear D. This CDR3 has 13 residues. The germline V gene encodes CDR1 MNHNS and CDR2 SASEGT. The V end lost 4 bases, the J end lost 6 bases, and 12 bases lay between the germline ends. Here the CDR3 reads CASSGATGDGYTF. Written as DNA, the CDR3 is TGTGCCAGCAGTGGCGCTACCGGGGATGGCTACACCTTC.

The rearrangement joins TRBV7-8 to TRBJ2-7; D is possibly TRBD1 or TRBD2 (6 bases each). CDR3 length equals 16 residues. Trimming pared 4 bases from V and 3 bases from J, leaving 19 bases between. Germline V lookup: CDR1 SGHVS, CDR2 FQNEAQ. Written as DNA, the CDR3 is TGTGCCAGCAGCTCCTCGGGGGCGGGCTTGAGCTACGAGCAGTACTTC. It codes for CASSSSGAGLSYEQYF. The full variable domain, its missing parts supplied by reference TRBV7-8 and TRBJ2-7, is GAGVSQSPRYKVAKRGQDVALRCDPISGHVSLFWYQQALGQGPEFLTYFQNEAQLDKSGLPSDRFFAERPEGSVSTLKIQRTQQEDSAVYLCASSSSGAGLSYEQYFGPGTRLTVT.

This clonotype was detected many times. The chain uses TRBV6-2 or TRBV6-3 and TRBJ2-7, with D tentatively TRBD1 or TRBD2 (6 bases each). The CDR3 has 14 amino acids. Germline-derived CDR1 and CDR2 are MNHEY and SVGEGT. V was cut by 2 bases and J by 3 bases, with 11 bases left in between. The DNA of the CDR3 is TGTGCCAGCAGTTACCCCGGGGGCTACTACGAGCAGTACTTC. The encoded protein is CASSYPGGYYEQYF.

This clonotype appeared many times. This chain uses TRBV6-1 with TRBJ2-5, with D perhaps assigned TRBD1 or TRBD2 (6 bases each). Germline V gene sequence: CDR1 MNHNS, CDR2 SASEGT. V was cut by 4 bases and J by 1 base, with 10 bases left in between. This CDR3 has 14 residues. CDR3 sequence reads: CASSAGAAQETQYF. Written as DNA, the CDR3 is TGTGCCAGCAGTGCGGGGGCAGCCCAAGAGACCCAGTACTTC.

This clonotype was recorded many times. This chain connects TRBV7-2 to TRBJ1-5, with a possible D match to TRBD1 (5 bases). CDR1 is SGHTA and CDR2 is FQGNSA in the germline V gene. The CDR3 has 15 amino acids. The V end was cut by 2 bases, the J end by 6 bases, with 14 bases between. CDR3 in DNA: TGTGCCAGCAGCTTATGGCAGGGAAGCTCTCAGCCCCAGCATTTT. Encoded protein: CASSLWQGSSQPQHF. The full variable domain, in which reference TRBV7-2 and TRBJ1-5 provide the parts outside the CDR3, is GAGVSQSPSNKVTEKGKDVELRCDPISGHTALYWYRQSLGQGLEFLIYFQGNSAPDKSGLPSDRFSAERTGGSVSTLTIQRTQQEDSAVYLCASSLWQGSSQPQHFGDGTRLSIL.